The 24 T cell receptor beta chains below all came from one sample that was sequenced in a study of identical twins. TCRdb re-derived calls from the 5' RACE reads in MiXCR, one entry per CDR3 protein. The sample records about 530,000 distinct CDR3 sequences, 13% to 15% being singletons. Another study also made use of these data, one on yellow fever vaccine responses in identical twins.

Sequencing was done on a sample of CD4+ T cells sorted from blood. These receptors were obtained from a woman aged 18-29 years in good health.

This chain connects TRBV7-3 to TRBJ2-2; D may be TRBD2 (6 bases). CDR3 length: 17 amino acids. Per the germline V gene, CDR1 is SGHTA and CDR2 is FQGTGA. Trimming stripped 5 bases from V and 1 base from J, with 17 bases between. The CDR3 reads CASSQRRGLKNTGELFF. For the CDR3, the DNA is TGTGCCAGCAGCCAGAGACGGGGACTCAAGAACACCGGGGAGCTGTTTTTT.

This clonotype was found a few times. The CDR3 reads CASSLATDRIEQFF. Here the CDR3 DNA reads TGCGCCAGCAGCTTGGCTACCGACAGAATTGAGCAGTTCTTC. The chain has TRBV5-1 and TRBJ2-1, with D perhaps TRBD1 (5 bases). Trimming pared 0 bases from V and 9 bases from J, leaving 13 bases between. This CDR3 spans 14 amino acids. In germline, CDR1 is SGHRS, CDR2 YFSETQ.

In this sample, this clonotype turned up a few times. V is TRBV20-1 and J is TRBJ2-3, with 8 bases identical to TRBD2. CDR1 and CDR2 from the germline V gene are DFQATT and SNEGSKA (reference sequence). This CDR3 comprises 14 residues. With V trimmed by 3 bases and J by 1 base, 3 bases remained unmatched. The CDR3 bases are TGCAGTGCTAGGCGGGAGGTTGGCACAGATACGCAGTATTTT. Residues: CSARREVGTDTQYF.

This rearrangement joins TRBV28 to TRBJ1-5; D not certain. CDR1 is MDHEN and CDR2 is SYDVKM in the germline V gene. Trimming took 8 bases from V and 1 from J, leaving 6 bases between them. This CDR3 has 12 residues. CDR3 bases: TGTGCCAGCTTTGTAAGCAATCAGCCCCAGCATTTT. Translation: CASFVSNQPQHF.

This clonotype occurred a few times. This sequence joins TRBV5-1 and TRBJ1-6; D is unclear. Germline CDR1 SGHRS, CDR2 YFSETQ. The CDR3 length is 18 residues. Trimming stripped 4 bases from V and 5 bases from J, with 22 bases between. The CDR3 nucleotides are TGCGCCAGCAGCCTGTGGGCGGGGAGGTCTGTCGATAATTCACCCCTCCACTTT. This encodes CASSLWAGRSVDNSPLHF. Full variable domain (outside the CDR3, taken from reference TRBV5-1 and TRBJ1-6): KAGVTQTPRYLIKTRGQQVTLSCSPISGHRSVSWYQQTPGQGLQFLFEYFSETQRNKGNFPGRFSGRQFSNSRSEMNVSTLELGDSALYLCASSLWAGRSVDNSPLHFGNGTRLTVT.

V is TRBV5-1 and J is TRBJ2-7, with 7 bases fitting TRBD2. V gave up 4 bases and J gave up 0 bases; unmatched junction bases: 10. The CDR3 length is 16 residues. Germline-derived CDR1 and CDR2 are SGHRS and YFSETQ. The CDR3 here is CASSPPASGFSYEQYF. CDR3 in DNA: TGCGCCAGCAGCCCCCCGGCTAGCGGATTCTCCTACGAGCAGTACTTC.

The CDR3 region has the DNA TGTGCCAGCAGCCAGACAGACACCGGGGAGCTGTTTTTT. Protein: CASSQTDTGELFF. V is TRBV14 and J is TRBJ2-2; D is possibly TRBD1 (5 bases). In germline, CDR1 is SGHDN, CDR2 FVKESK. Between the trimmed V and J ends, which lost 3 bases and 3 bases, there was a span of 5 bases. The CDR3 is 13 residues long.

In its sample, this clonotype was seen a few times. This sequence joins TRBV5-1 and TRBJ1-2, with 7 bases identical to TRBD1. CDR3 length: 13 amino acids. Germline CDR1 is SGHRS and CDR2 is YFSETQ. J lost 5 bases, V lost 5 bases, and 6 bases had no gene match. The CDR3, as DNA: TGCGCCAGCAGACCCGACAGGGATTATGGCTACACCTTC. Translating gives CASRPDRDYGYTF.

The V call is TRBV20-1, the J call TRBJ2-4; D may be TRBD1 or TRBD2 (6 bases each). CDR3 size: 14 residues. V lost 2 bases, J lost 8 bases, and 16 bases lay in between. Germline-derived CDR1 and CDR2 are DFQATT and SNEGSKA (reference sequence). The CDR3 DNA sequence: TGCAGTGCTAGACCTCCCGGGGGCGGGTACATTCAGTACTTC. Protein: CSARPPGGGYIQYF.

In this sample, this clonotype turned up a few times. This chain joins TRBV25-1 and TRBJ1-1; possibly TRBD1 for D (5 bases). This CDR3 has 15 residues. V lost 6 bases, J lost 0 bases, and 14 bases lay in between. CDR1 is MGHDK, CDR2 SYGVNS, per germline. The CDR3 nucleotides read TGTGCCAGCAGATCGGGGGGTACAGTGAACACTGAAGCTTTCTTT. Its protein product is CASRSGGTVNTEAFF.

This chain joins TRBV14 and TRBJ1-2; 9 nucleotides align to TRBD1. V lost 4 bases, J lost 8 bases, and 5 bases stayed unmatched. From germline, CDR1 is SGHDN and CDR2 FVKESK. The CDR3 is 13 amino acids. This CDR3 is CASSLNRGLGYTF. CDR3 DNA: TGTGCCAGCAGCCTTAACAGGGGGCTCGGCTACACCTTC.

The rearrangement uses TRBV10-3 and TRBJ1-1; D not resolved. This CDR3 has 12 residues. Germline V gene sequence: CDR1 ENHRY, CDR2 SYGVKD. The V end was cut by 6 bases, the J end by 4 bases, with 9 bases between. The CDR3 loop reads CAIRRTGTEAFF. CDR3 DNA sequence: TGTGCCATCAGGCGGACTGGCACTGAAGCTTTCTTT.

V usage is TRBV10-3 and J usage is TRBJ2-7; D call uncertain. V lost 2 bases and J 4 bases, leaving 6 bases between the germline ends. Germline V gene data show CDR1 as ENHRY and CDR2 as SYGVKD. The CDR3 totals 12 residues. The CDR3, as DNA: TGTGCCATCAGTGAGGGACCTTACGAGCAGTACGTC. It yields the protein CAISEGPYEQYV.

The chain combines TRBV5-5 with TRBJ1-1, with TRBD1 as a possible D gene (5 bases). V was trimmed by 4 bases and J by 5 bases, leaving 15 bases between them. The germline gives CDR1 SGHKS, CDR2 YYEKEE (reference sequence). The CDR3 runs 14 residues. CDR3: CASSVGVGRTEAFF. The CDR3 DNA is TGTGCCAGCAGCGTGGGGGTAGGGAGAACTGAAGCTTTCTTT.

This clonotype was recorded a few times. V gene TRBV28 combines with J gene TRBJ1-2; D call uncertain. Between the trimmed V and J ends, which lost 4 bases and 6 bases, there was a span of 12 bases. The germline gives CDR1 MDHEN, CDR2 SYDVKM. The CDR3 totals 13 residues. CDR3 nucleotides: TGTGCCAGCAGTTCCACTGGGCAGAATGGCTACACCTTC. This encodes CASSSTGQNGYTF.

The chain carries TRBV29-1 and TRBJ2-1, with TRBD2 identical over 14 bases. This CDR3 region has 16 residues. The ends lost 6 bases at V and 2 bases at J; junction bases unmatched: 6. Germline V CDR1 and CDR2: SQVTM, ANQGSEA. The CDR3 protein is CSVAGLAGEAYNEQFF. The DNA for the CDR3 is TGCAGCGTAGCGGGACTAGCGGGAGAAGCCTACAATGAGCAGTTCTTC.

This clonotype was detected only a few times. The J gene is TRBJ2-3, the V gene TRBV7-9, with 8 positions matching TRBD1. After removal of 2 bases from V and 5 bases from J, the junction contained 12 bases not matched to a gene. Germline CDR1 reads SEHNR; CDR2 reads FQNEAQ (reference sequence). This CDR3 is built from 17 residues. The CDR3 DNA reads TGTGCCAGCAGCTTACCCCGGGACAGGAGAATCGGAGATACGCAGTATTTT. Translation: CASSLPRDRRIGDTQYF.

This clonotype was detected a few times. The rearrangement uses TRBV24-1 and TRBJ2-3, with D unclear. The germline gives CDR1 KGHDR, CDR2 SFDVKD. The V end lost 3 bases, the J end lost 1 base, and 7 bases lay between the germline ends. This CDR3 has 14 amino acids. For the CDR3, the DNA is TGTGCCACCAGTGATCAGGCCCGCACAGATACGCAGTATTTT. Translating gives CATSDQARTDTQYF.

This clonotype was observed a handful of times. The gene calls are TRBV28 and TRBJ2-1, with D perhaps matching TRBD1 or TRBD2 (5 bases each). Germline CDR1 and CDR2: MDHEN and SYDVKM. Trimming left V 5 bases short and J 8 bases short, with 16 bases between. CDR3 length: 14 amino acids. The CDR3 DNA reads TGTGCCAGCAGTGTCAACGGGGCTGCATATGAGCAGTTCTTC. Its protein is CASSVNGAAYEQFF.

The chain recombines TRBV5-1 with TRBJ2-3, with 10 bases that match TRBD2. V gave up 0 bases and J gave up 1 base; unmatched junction bases: 8. The CDR3 totals 18 residues. The germline gives CDR1 SGHRS, CDR2 YFSETQ. CDR3 protein: CASSLATPAGGRTDTQYF. CDR3 nucleotides: TGCGCCAGCAGCTTGGCCACCCCAGCGGGGGGGCGCACAGATACGCAGTATTTT.

The table lists this clonotype with a few counts. This rearrangement joins TRBV11-3 to TRBJ2-1; 9 nucleotides match TRBD2. The germline gives CDR1 SGHNT, CDR2 YENEEA. V trimming: 4 bases; J trimming: 0 bases; junction bases outside the gene matches: 19. The CDR3 consists of 21 residues. This chain's CDR3 is CASSSRELAGTFKSSYNEQFF. In DNA, the CDR3 is TGTGCCAGCAGCTCCCGAGAACTAGCGGGCACCTTCAAGAGCTCCTACAATGAGCAGTTCTTC.

This clonotype appeared a few times. The chain is built from TRBV24-1 and TRBJ1-5; possibly TRBD1 for D (6 bases). V lost 9 bases and J lost 2, with 13 bases in between. Germline loops: CDR1 KGHDR, CDR2 SFDVKD. The CDR3 is made up of 14 amino acids. CDR3 sequence reads: CATQQGNGNQPQHF. CDR3 DNA sequence: TGTGCCACCCAACAGGGTAACGGCAATCAGCCCCAGCATTTT.

At least ten counts were recorded for this clonotype. This chain joins TRBV5-1 and TRBJ1-3; D is undetermined. Germline V gene data show CDR1 as SGHRS and CDR2 as YFSETQ. This CDR3 comprises 15 residues. Between the trimmed V and J ends, which lost 0 bases and 3 bases, there was a span of 10 bases. The chain's CDR3 is CASSLDRADGNTIYF. CDR3 DNA: TGCGCCAGCAGCTTGGATCGGGCGGATGGAAACACCATATATTTT.

This clonotype was counted a few times. The rearrangement joins TRBV6-5 to TRBJ1-5; a weak D match, TRBD1 (5 bases). The V gene lost 0 bases and the J gene lost 6 bases, with 9 bases spanning the gap. Germline values: CDR1 MNHEY, CDR2 SVGAGI. CDR3 length: 14 amino acids. CDR3 in DNA: TGTGCCAGCAGTTACTCGCGGGGGAGTCAGCCCCAGCATTTT. Amino acid sequence: CASSYSRGSQPQHF.